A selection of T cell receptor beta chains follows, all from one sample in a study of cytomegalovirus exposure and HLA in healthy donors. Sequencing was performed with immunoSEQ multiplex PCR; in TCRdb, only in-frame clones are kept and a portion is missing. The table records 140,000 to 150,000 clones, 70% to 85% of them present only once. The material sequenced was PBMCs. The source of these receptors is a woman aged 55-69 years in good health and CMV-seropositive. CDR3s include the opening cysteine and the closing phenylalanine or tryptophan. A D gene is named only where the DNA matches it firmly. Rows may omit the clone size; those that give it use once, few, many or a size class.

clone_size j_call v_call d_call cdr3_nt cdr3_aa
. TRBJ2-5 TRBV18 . TGTGCCAGCTCACCACTTCGACGGACACAAGAGACCCAGTACTTC CASSPLRRTQETQYF
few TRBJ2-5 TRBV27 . TGTGCCAGCAGTTTTTACCAGGCACAAGAGACCCAGTACTTC CASSFYQAQETQYF
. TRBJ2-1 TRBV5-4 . TGTGCCAGCAGCCCAGACCCTTTTGGACACGCAACCAATGAGCAGTTCTTC CASSPDPFGHATNEQFF
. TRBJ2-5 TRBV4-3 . TGCGCCAGCAGCCCTACCGCTCGGGGGACCCAGTACTTC CASSPTARGTQYF
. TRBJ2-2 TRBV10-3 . TGTGCCACCGGACACCCCAACACCGGGGAGCTGTTTTTT CATGHPNTGELFF
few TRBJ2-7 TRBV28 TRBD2 TGTGCCAGCAGCGAGACCTTTAGCGGGCATTACGAGCAGTACTTC CASSETFSGHYEQYF
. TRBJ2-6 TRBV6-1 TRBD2 TGTGCCAGCAGTGAAGCTGCGGGGGCTGGGGCCAACGTCCTGACTTTC CASSEAAGAGANVLTF
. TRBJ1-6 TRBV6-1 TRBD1 TGTGCCAGCAGTGAAGTCCCGGGACAGGTTTTTTATAATTCACCCCTCCACTTT CASSEVPGQVFYNSPLHF
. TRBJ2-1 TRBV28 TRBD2 TGTGCCAGCAGTTTCGTCCGGGAGGCTCGGGTTGTGCAGTTCTTC CASSFVREARVVQFF
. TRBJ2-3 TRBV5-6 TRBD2 TGTGCCAGCAGCTTGTTAACTAGCGGGAGGGATACGCAGTATTTT CASSLLTSGRDTQYF
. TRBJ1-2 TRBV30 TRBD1 TGTGCCTGGGATAGGACAGGGGGTTACTATGGCTACACCTTC CAWDRTGGYYGYTF
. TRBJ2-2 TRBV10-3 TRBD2 TGTGCCATCAGTGAGTCGCGGACTAGCGGAAGGAACACCGGGGAGCTGTTTTTT CAISESRTSGRNTGELFF
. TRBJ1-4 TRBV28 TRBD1 TGTGCCAGCGGTGACAGGGAGAGTGAAAAACTGTTTTTT CASGDRESEKLFF
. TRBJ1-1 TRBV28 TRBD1 TGTGCCAGCAGGAGGGGGCACGGGAACACTGAAGCTTTCTTT CASRRGHGNTEAFF
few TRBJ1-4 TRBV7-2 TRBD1 TGTGCCAGCAGCTTTGACAGGGGCGGTGAAAAACTGTTTTTT CASSFDRGGEKLFF
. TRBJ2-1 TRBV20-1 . TGCAGTGCTGTAGTTTACAATGAGCAGTTCTTC CSAVVYNEQFF
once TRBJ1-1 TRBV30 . TGTGCCTGGAGTGTACTGATGAACACTGAAGCTTTCTTT CAWSVLMNTEAFF
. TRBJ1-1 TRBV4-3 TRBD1 TGCGCCAGCAGACGGGGACAGGACGCTGAAGCTTTCTTT CASRRGQDAEAFF
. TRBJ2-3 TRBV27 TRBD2 TGTGCCAGCAGTTCACTAGCGGGAGCCAAAGATACGCAGTATTTT CASSSLAGAKDTQYF
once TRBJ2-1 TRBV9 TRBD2 TGTGCCAGCAGCGTATCAGCGGGAGCGCATGACGAGCAGTTCTTC CASSVSAGAHDEQFF
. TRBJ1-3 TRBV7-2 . TGTGCCAGCAGCTTAGGCGGTGGCTCTGGAAACACCATATATTTT CASSLGGGSGNTIYF
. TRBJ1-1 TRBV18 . TGTGCCAGCTCCACCGCGAAGGGAGCCCACACTGAAGCTTTCTTT CASSTAKGAHTEAFF
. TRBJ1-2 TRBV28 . TGTGCCAGCAGTTTATACTCGGCGGGGGGAGAGGGCTACACCTTC CASSLYSAGGEGYTF
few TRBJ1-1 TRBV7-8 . TGTGCCAGCAGCTTAGGGCAGGGGTCGAACACTGAAGCTTTCTTT CASSLGQGSNTEAFF
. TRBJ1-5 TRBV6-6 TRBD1 TGTGCCAGCAACAGGGGAGGCAATCAGCCCCAGCATTTT CASNRGGNQPQHF
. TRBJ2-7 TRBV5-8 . TGTGCCAGCAGCTTGTACCAGGACTACGAGCAGTACTTC CASSLYQDYEQYF
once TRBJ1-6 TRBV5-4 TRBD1 TGTGCCAGCGGGAACAGGGGGTTTAATTCACCCCTCCACTTT CASGNRGFNSPLHF
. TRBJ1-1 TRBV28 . TGTGCCAGCAGGGGGGCGAACACTGAAGCTTTCTTT CASRGANTEAFF
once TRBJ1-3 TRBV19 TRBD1 TGTGCCAGTAGTAGCCGGGACAGGGTCAGAAACACCATATATTTT CASSSRDRVRNTIYF
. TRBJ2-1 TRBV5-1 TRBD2 TGCGCCAGCAGCTTTTCTAGCGGGTCCTACAATGAGCAGTTCTTC CASSFSSGSYNEQFF
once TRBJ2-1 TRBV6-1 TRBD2 TGTGCCAGCAGTGAACAGGCTAGCGGATTCTACAATGAGCAGTTCTTC CASSEQASGFYNEQFF
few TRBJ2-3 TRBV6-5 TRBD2 TGTGCCAGCAGTTACTCTAGCGGGAGCACAGATACGCAGTATTTT CASSYSSGSTDTQYF
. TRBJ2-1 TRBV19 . TGTGCCAGTAGTATTTTCGCGGCGGGCAGCTCCTACAATGAGCAGTTCTTC CASSIFAAGSSYNEQFF
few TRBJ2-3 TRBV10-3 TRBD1 TGTGCCATCAGTGAGAGGGGGACAGGGTATGAGAGTTTAGGCACAGATACGCAGTATTTT CAISERGTGYESLGTDTQYF
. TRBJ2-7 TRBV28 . TGTGCCAGCAGCCGGGACACCGGCCGTTACGAGCAGTACTTC CASSRDTGRYEQYF
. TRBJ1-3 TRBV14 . TGTGCCAGCAGCCACCATCTGGAGTGGTACTCTGGAAACACCATATATTTT CASSHHLEWYSGNTIYF
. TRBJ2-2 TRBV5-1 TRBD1 TGCGCCAGCAGCTTGGGGGACAGAAACCTGAACACCGGGGAGCTGTTTTTT CASSLGDRNLNTGELFF
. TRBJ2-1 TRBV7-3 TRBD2 TGTGCCAGCAGCGAGGGACTAGCCCGCAGCAACTACAATGAGCAGTTCTTC CASSEGLARSNYNEQFF
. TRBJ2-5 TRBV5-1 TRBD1 TGCGCCAGCAGCCGAGGGACAGGGGGCGACCAAGAGACCCAGTACTTC CASSRGTGGDQETQYF
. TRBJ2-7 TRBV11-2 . TGTGCCAGCAGATTCGGGAGCTCCTACGAGCAGTACTTC CASRFGSSYEQYF
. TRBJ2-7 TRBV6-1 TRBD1 TGTGCCAGCAGTGCCCGGACAGGGTCGACCTACGAGCAGTACTTC CASSARTGSTYEQYF
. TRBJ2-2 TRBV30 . TGTGCCTCCGTACATCCCACCGGGGAGCTGTTTTTT CASVHPTGELFF
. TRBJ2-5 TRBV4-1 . TGCGCCAGCAGCCAAGGGCAGGGACAACAAGAGACCCAGTACTTC CASSQGQGQQETQYF
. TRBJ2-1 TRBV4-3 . TGCGCCAGCAGCCAAGTATCGAGCAGGTTAAACAATGAGCAGTTCTTC CASSQVSSRLNNEQFF
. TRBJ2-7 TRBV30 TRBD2 TGTGCCTGGAGTCGGATAGCGGGAGGGACGTCCTACGAGCAGTACTTC CAWSRIAGGTSYEQYF
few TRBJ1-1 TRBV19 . TGTGCCAGTAGGGACACAGGGATTTCGAACACTGAAGCTTTCTTT CASRDTGISNTEAFF
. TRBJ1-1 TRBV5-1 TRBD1 TGCGCCAGCAGCGCCGCAGGGGGCACTGAAGCTTTCTTT CASSAAGGTEAFF
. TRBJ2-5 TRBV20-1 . TGCAGTGCCGCACGGCAAGAGACCCAGTACTTC CSAARQETQYF
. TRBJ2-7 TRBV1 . TGCACCAGCAGCCAAGATAGGCGGCGGGGTGACTACGAGCAGTACTTC CTSSQDRRRGDYEQYF
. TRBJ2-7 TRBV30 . TGTGCCTTAAAAACTAGGGAGTACTCCTACGAGCAGTACTTC CALKTREYSYEQYF
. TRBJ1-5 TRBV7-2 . TGTGCCAGCAGCACCTTGGACACCTCGCCCCAGCATTTT CASSTLDTSPQHF
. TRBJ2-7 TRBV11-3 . TGTGCCAGCAGCTTAGGTTCTAGCTCCGAGCAGTACTTC CASSLGSSSEQYF
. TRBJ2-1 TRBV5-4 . TGTGCCAGCAGCTTGGATCAGGGTCGGTTCAATGAGCAGTTCTTC CASSLDQGRFNEQFF
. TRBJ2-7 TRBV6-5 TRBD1 TGTGCCAGCTCCACCGGGACAGGGTGGAGCGAGCAGTACTTC CASSTGTGWSEQYF
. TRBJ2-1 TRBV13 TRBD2 TGTGCCAGCAGCTTAGTGGGTCACGGGAGGGCCGATGAGCAGTTCTTC CASSLVGHGRADEQFF
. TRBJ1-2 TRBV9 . TGTGCCAGCAGCCCCGACAAGGTTAACTATGGCTACACCTTC CASSPDKVNYGYTF
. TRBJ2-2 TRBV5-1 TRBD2 TGCGCCAGCAGCTTGGGACTAGCGGGGAACACCGGGGAGCTGTTTTTT CASSLGLAGNTGELFF